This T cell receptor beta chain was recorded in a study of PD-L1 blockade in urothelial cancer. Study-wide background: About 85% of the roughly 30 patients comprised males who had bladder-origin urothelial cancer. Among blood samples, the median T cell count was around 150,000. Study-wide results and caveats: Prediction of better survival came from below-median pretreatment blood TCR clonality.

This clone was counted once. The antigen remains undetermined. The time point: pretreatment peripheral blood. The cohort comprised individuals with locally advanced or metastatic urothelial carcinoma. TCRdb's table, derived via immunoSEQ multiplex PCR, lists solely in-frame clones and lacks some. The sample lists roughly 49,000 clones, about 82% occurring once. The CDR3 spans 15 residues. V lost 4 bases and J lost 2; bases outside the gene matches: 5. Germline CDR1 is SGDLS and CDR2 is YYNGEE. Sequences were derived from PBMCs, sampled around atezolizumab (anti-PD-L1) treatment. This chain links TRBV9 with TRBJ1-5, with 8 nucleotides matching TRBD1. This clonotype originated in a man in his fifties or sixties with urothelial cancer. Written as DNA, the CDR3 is TGTGCCAGCAGCCCTACAGGGGGAGGCAATCAGCCCCAGCATTTT. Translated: CASSPTGGGNQPQHF.